A single sample gave rise to the 20 T cell receptor beta chains below, sequenced in a study of blood T cell repertoires in COVID-19. Sequencing was performed with immunoSEQ multiplex PCR; in TCRdb, only in-frame clones are kept and a portion is missing. In the table there are 250,000 or so clones, about four fifths of which are singletons. Input material: PBMCs or T cells enriched from blood (not recorded which). The source of these receptors is a man in his fifties or sixties who had recovered from COVID-19.

The chain joins TRBV27 to TRBJ1-1; 7 bases match TRBD1. The germline V gene encodes CDR1 MNHEY and CDR2 SMNVEV (reference sequence). The J segment lost 4 bases and the V segment lost 4 bases, leaving 6 bases of the junction unmatched. The CDR3 covers 14 residues. The CDR3 protein is CASSSYSGGTEAFF. The DNA for the CDR3 is TGTGCCAGCAGTTCATACTCAGGGGGCACTGAAGCTTTCTTT.

V usage is TRBV2 and J usage is TRBJ1-5; 11 nucleotides align to TRBD1. This CDR3 has 14 amino acids. Germline V gives CDR1 SNHLY, CDR2 FYNNEI. Unmatched junction bases numbered 7, after V lost 7 bases and J lost 8 bases. CDR3 in DNA: TGTGCCAGCACCCGGACAGGGGGCGGCGAGCCCCAGCATTTT. This encodes CASTRTGGGEPQHF.

CDR3 sequence reads: CASSQDAGAETQYF. The CDR3 DNA reads as TGTGCCAGCAGCCAAGATGCAGGTGCAGAGACCCAGTACTTC. The V and J genes are TRBV3-1 (or the pseudogene TRBV3-2) and TRBJ2-5; D gene uncertain. Germline CDR1 reads LGHDT; CDR2 reads YNNKEL (reference sequence). The CDR3 consists of 14 residues. The ends were cut back, 0 bases at V and 4 bases at J, with 9 bases in the middle.

The chain couples TRBV7-2 to TRBJ1-2, with D tentatively TRBD1 (6 bases). V lost 4 bases, J lost 6 bases, and 18 bases lay in between. Germline V gene sequence: CDR1 SGHTA, CDR2 FQGNSA. CDR3 length: 15 amino acids. CDR3 DNA: TGTGCCAGCAGCTGGCCCGAACAGGGATTCCATGGCTACACCTTC. It yields the protein CASSWPEQGFHGYTF.

The V and J genes are TRBV14 and TRBJ1-6; the D is unclear. This CDR3 has 14 residues. Trimming removed 3 bases at V and 9 bases at J, with 12 bases between. Germline CDR1 SGHDN, CDR2 FVKESK. CDR3 in DNA: TGTGCCAGCAGCCAGGGGAGAAGATCTTCACCCCTCCACTTT. Its protein is CASSQGRRSSPLHF.

The table lists this clone with a count of one. The chain uses TRBV5-4 and TRBJ1-2, with D perhaps TRBD1 (5 bases). V lost 5 bases and J lost 3, with 14 bases in between. The CDR3 is 14 amino acids. Looked up from germline, CDR1 is SGHNT and CDR2 is YYREEE (reference sequence). This CDR3 reads CASSFNQGDYGYTF. The CDR3 DNA reads TGTGCCAGCAGTTTCAACCAGGGTGACTATGGCTACACCTTC. Supplemented by reference TRBV5-4 and TRBJ1-2, the full variable domain reads ETGVTQSPTHLIKTRGQQVTLRCSSQSGHNTVSWYQQALGQGPQFIFQYYREEENGRGNFPPRFSGLQFPNYSSELNVNALELDDSALYLCASSFNQGDYGYTFGSGTRLTVV.

The chain combines TRBV3-1 (or the pseudogene TRBV3-2) with TRBJ1-5; D gene uncertain. Trimming left V 3 bases short and J 5 bases short, with 14 bases between. Germline values: CDR1 LGHDT, CDR2 YNNKEL (reference sequence). The CDR3 spans 15 residues. The CDR3 nucleotides are TGTGCCAGCAGCCAGGAATGGGCACCTGATCAGCCCCAGCATTTT. Its protein is CASSQEWAPDQPQHF.

The gene calls are TRBV18 and TRBJ2-3; 9 nucleotides match TRBD1. Germline CDR1 reads KGHSH; CDR2 reads LQKENI. V dropped 8 bases and J dropped 4; count of bases not matched to a gene: 7. The CDR3 is 14 residues long. CDR3 coding DNA: TGTGCCAGCCGACCCGGGACAGGGTCAGATACGCAGTATTTT. This codes for CASRPGTGSDTQYF.

The chain is built from TRBV7-9 and TRBJ2-1, with D possibly being TRBD1 (6 bases). Germline lookup yields CDR1 SEHNR and CDR2 FQNEAQ (reference sequence). The CDR3 spans 16 residues. Trimming removed 5 bases from V and 4 bases from J, with 18 bases in between. The CDR3 protein is CASSVGSGGPYNEQFF. The CDR3 DNA reads TGTGCCAGCAGCGTCGGCAGTGGGGGCCCTTACAATGAGCAGTTCTTC.

The V and J genes are TRBV18 and TRBJ2-1, with D maybe TRBD1 (5 bases). The CDR3 spans 14 residues. The V gene lost 2 bases and the J gene lost 8 bases, with 13 bases spanning the gap. Germline CDR1 reads KGHSH; CDR2 reads LQKENI. CDR3 coding DNA: TGTGCCAGCTCACCAGGGCCAGGGCGCGATGAGCAGTTCTTC. This gives the protein CASSPGPGRDEQFF.

This chain links TRBV10-3 with TRBJ1-1; D call uncertain. The CDR3 loop spans 12 amino acids. V was clipped by 4 bases and J by 11 bases, with 14 bases between them. The germline V gene has CDR1 ENHRY and CDR2 SYGVKD. The CDR3 DNA reads as TGTGCCATCAGTGCACAGCCGCCCTGGGCTTTCTTT. Translation gives CAISAQPPWAFF.

This clone was picked up a small number of times. The chain is built from TRBV5-6 and TRBJ2-1; a weak D match, TRBD2 (6 bases). The CDR3 spans 15 residues. Looked up from germline, CDR1 is SGHDT and CDR2 is YYEEEE. V shed 4 bases and J shed 0 bases, with 11 bases lying between them. As DNA, the CDR3 is TGTGCCAGCAGCGGTCGGGGGAGCTCCTACAATGAGCAGTTCTTC. This gives the protein CASSGRGSSYNEQFF.

The chain employs TRBV4-2 and TRBJ1-2, with D perhaps TRBD1 (6 bases). The V gene lost 0 bases and the J gene lost 3 bases, with 17 bases spanning the gap. CDR1 LGHNA and CDR2 YNFKEQ come from the germline V gene. This CDR3 has 17 amino acids. CDR3 residues: CASSQDLPAGVHYGYTF. As DNA, the CDR3 is TGTGCCAGCAGCCAAGATCTCCCCGCAGGGGTCCACTATGGCTACACCTTC.

The CDR3 DNA sequence: TGTGCCAGCAGCTCCAGGGGTTTTGAGCAGTTCTTC. It codes for CASSSRGFEQFF. The genes are TRBV11-2 and TRBJ2-1, with a tentative D call TRBD1 (6 bases). This CDR3 has 12 amino acids. In germline, CDR1 is SGHAT, CDR2 FQNNGV. Between the trimmed V and J ends, which lost 4 bases and 9 bases, there was a span of 10 bases.

This chain uses TRBV27 with TRBJ2-7, with TRBD1 identical over 8 bases. This CDR3 spans 13 amino acids. Germline V lookup: CDR1 MNHEY, CDR2 SMNVEV (reference sequence). The V and J ends lost 6 bases and 3 bases, in that order; junction bases with no gene match: 4. CDR3 sequence (DNA): TGTGCCAGCAGCTACAGGGGGAACTACGAGCAGTACTTC. It codes for CASSYRGNYEQYF.

The rearrangement joins TRBV5-6 to TRBJ1-2; 9 positions match TRBD1. This CDR3 has 16 residues. CDR1 is SGHDT and CDR2 is YYEEEE in the germline V gene. The J segment lost 4 bases and the V segment lost 3 bases, leaving 10 bases of the junction unmatched. DNA for the CDR3: TGTGCCAGCAGCTCGAGCCCCGGGACAGGGATCTATGGCTACACCTTC. It codes for CASSSSPGTGIYGYTF.

This chain connects TRBV6-5 to TRBJ1-1, with a weak D call TRBD1 (6 bases). There are 14 residues in the CDR3. Germline assignment: CDR1 MNHEY and CDR2 SVGAGI. Trimming took 5 bases from V and 0 from J, leaving 10 bases between them. In nucleotides, the CDR3 is TGTGCCAGCAGTAGGACAGATATGAACACTGAAGCTTTCTTT. Translation gives CASSRTDMNTEAFF.

The rearrangement joins TRBV5-6 to TRBJ2-2; tentatively, D is TRBD1 (5 bases). Germline V gene sequence: CDR1 SGHDT, CDR2 YYEEEE. Trimming took off 3 bases at V and 5 bases at J, with 14 bases between the two ends. The CDR3 consists of 15 residues. The CDR3 DNA reads TGTGCCAGCAGCTACGGACAAGTGTGGACCGGGGAGCTGTTTTTT. Amino acids: CASSYGQVWTGELFF.

This clone was counted a single time. The chain has TRBV6-2 or TRBV6-3 and TRBJ2-5; D unclear. V lost 1 base, J lost 0 bases, and 3 bases lay in between. The CDR3 is 13 residues long. The germline gives CDR1 MNHEY, CDR2 SVGEGT. The CDR3 DNA reads TGTGCCAGCAGTTACTTAAACCAAGAGACCCAGTACTTC. This codes for CASSYLNQETQYF.

In DNA form, the CDR3 reads TGTGCCAGTAGTATTGGGGCCCAACAGGGAACCAACTATGGCTACACCTTC. Protein: CASSIGAQQGTNYGYTF. The chain has TRBV19 and TRBJ1-2; TRBD1 is a possible D gene (6 bases). The ends were cut back, 3 bases at V and 2 bases at J, with 19 bases in the middle. Germline CDR1 and CDR2: LNHDA and SQIVND (reference sequence). CDR3 length equals 17 residues.